The clone carrying this T cell receptor beta chain turned up a few times. MiXCR, run by TCRdb on the 5' RACE reads, gives a single entry per CDR3 protein. The sample has around 130,000 distinct CDR3 sequences, approximately 15% seen once. With 6 bases clipped from V and 6 bases from J, the junction kept 20 bases outside the gene matches. The CDR3 is made up of 18 amino acids. CDR1 and CDR2 (germline): MNHEY, SMNVEV (reference sequence). This sample stems from a study of T-cell memory formation after mild COVID-19. The TCR comes from an adult woman who had mild COVID-19 (a few samples of this study predate the infection). Cell type and time point are not known. The gene calls are TRBV27 and TRBJ2-7, with 10 bases lining up with TRBD2. Sequenced: PBMCs or a T cell subset sorted from them (not recorded which). CDR3 residues: CASSPTPPSLAGVSEQYF. In DNA form, the CDR3 reads TGTGCCAGCAGCCCGACCCCTCCCTCCCTAGCGGGGGTTTCCGAGCAGTACTTC.